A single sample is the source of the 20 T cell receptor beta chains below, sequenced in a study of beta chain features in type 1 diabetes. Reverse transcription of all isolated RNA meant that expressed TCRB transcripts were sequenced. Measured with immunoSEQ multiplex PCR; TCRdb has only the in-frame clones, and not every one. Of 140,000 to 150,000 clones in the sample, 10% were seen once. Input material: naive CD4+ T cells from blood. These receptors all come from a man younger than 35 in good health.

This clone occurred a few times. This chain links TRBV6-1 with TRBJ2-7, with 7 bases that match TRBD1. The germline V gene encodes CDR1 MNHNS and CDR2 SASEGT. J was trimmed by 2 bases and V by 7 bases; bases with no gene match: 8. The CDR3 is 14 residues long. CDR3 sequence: CASTLWDSTYEQYF. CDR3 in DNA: TGTGCCAGCACTTTATGGGACAGCACCTACGAGCAGTACTTC.

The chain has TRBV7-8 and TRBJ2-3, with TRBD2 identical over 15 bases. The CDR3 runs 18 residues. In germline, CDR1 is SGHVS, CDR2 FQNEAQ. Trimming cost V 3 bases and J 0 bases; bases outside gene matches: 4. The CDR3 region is CASSLGLAGGLSTDTQYF. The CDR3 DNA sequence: TGTGCCAGCAGCTTGGGACTAGCGGGGGGACTTAGCACAGATACGCAGTATTTT.

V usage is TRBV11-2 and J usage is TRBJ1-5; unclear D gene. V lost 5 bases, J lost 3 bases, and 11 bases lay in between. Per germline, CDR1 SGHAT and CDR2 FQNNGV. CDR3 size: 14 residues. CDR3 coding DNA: TGTGCCAGCAGCCCGGAGAGACTCAATCAGCCCCAGCATTTT. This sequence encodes CASSPERLNQPQHF.

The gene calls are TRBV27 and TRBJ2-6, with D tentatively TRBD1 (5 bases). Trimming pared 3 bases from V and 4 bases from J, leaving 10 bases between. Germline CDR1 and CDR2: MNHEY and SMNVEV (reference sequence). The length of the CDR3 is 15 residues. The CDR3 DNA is TGTGCCAGCAGTTTCACAGGATCGGGGGCCAACGTCCTGACTTTC. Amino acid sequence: CASSFTGSGANVLTF.

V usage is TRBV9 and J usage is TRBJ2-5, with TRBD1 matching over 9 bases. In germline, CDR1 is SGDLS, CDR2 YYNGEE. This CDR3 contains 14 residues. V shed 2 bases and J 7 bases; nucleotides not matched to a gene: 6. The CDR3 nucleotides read TGTGCCAGCAGCGTCGGGACAGGGACAGGGACCCAGTACTTC. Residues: CASSVGTGTGTQYF.

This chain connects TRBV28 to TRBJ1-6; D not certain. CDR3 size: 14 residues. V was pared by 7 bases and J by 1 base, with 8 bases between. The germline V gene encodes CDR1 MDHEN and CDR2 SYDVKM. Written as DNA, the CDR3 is TGTGCCAGCAACCGGGGATCCTATAATTCACCCCTCCACTTT. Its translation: CASNRGSYNSPLHF.

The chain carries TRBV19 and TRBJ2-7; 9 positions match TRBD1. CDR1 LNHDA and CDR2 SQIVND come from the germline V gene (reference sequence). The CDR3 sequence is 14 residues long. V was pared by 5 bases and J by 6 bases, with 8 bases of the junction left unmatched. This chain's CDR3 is CASSSPGQGSEQYF. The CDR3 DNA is TGTGCCAGTAGTTCCCCGGGACAGGGTTCCGAGCAGTACTTC. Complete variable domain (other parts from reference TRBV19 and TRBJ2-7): DGGITQSPKYLFRKEGQNVTLSCEQNLNHDAMYWYRQDPGQGLRLIYYSQIVNDFQKGDIAEGYSVSREKKESFPLTVTSAQKNPTAFYLCASSSPGQGSEQYFGPGTRLTVT.

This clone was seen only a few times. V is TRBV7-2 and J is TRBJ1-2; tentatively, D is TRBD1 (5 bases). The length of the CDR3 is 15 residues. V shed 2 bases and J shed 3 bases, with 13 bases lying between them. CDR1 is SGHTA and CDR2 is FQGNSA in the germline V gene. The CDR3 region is CASSLRTPGDYGYTF. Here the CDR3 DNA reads TGTGCCAGCAGCTTACGGACACCGGGGGACTATGGCTACACCTTC. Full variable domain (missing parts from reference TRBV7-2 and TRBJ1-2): GAGVSQSPSNKVTEKGKDVELRCDPISGHTALYWYRQSLGQGLEFLIYFQGNSAPDKSGLPSDRFSAERTGGSVSTLTIQRTQQEDSAVYLCASSLRTPGDYGYTFGSGTRLTVV.

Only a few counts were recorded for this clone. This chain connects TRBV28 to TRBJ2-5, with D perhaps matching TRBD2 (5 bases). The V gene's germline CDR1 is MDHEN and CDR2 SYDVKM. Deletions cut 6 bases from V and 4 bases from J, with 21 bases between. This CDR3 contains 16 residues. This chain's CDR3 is CASSQIKGLAGETQYF. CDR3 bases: TGTGCCAGCAGCCAAATTAAAGGCCTAGCAGGAGAGACCCAGTACTTC. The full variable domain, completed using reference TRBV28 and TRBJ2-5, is DVKVTQSSRYLVKRTGEKVFLECVQDMDHENMFWYRQDPGLGLRLIYFSYDVKMKEKGDIPEGYSVSREKKERFSLILESASTNQTSMYLCASSQIKGLAGETQYFGPGTRLLVL.

The CDR3 region is CSVAGLAGRTDTQYF. The DNA for the CDR3 is TGCAGCGTAGCGGGACTAGCGGGTCGGACAGATACGCAGTATTTT. The chain employs TRBV29-1 and TRBJ2-3, with TRBD2 matching 12 bases. The CDR3 runs 15 residues. CDR1 and CDR2 (germline): SQVTM, ANQGSEA. V shed 6 bases, J shed 3 bases, and the junction held 7 bases outside the gene matches.

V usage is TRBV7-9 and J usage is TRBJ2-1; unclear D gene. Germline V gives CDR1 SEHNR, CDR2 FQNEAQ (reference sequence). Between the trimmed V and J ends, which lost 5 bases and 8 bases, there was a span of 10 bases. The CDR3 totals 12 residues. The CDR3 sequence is CASSREEYEQFF. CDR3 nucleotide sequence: TGTGCCAGCAGCCGTGAGGAGTATGAGCAGTTCTTC.

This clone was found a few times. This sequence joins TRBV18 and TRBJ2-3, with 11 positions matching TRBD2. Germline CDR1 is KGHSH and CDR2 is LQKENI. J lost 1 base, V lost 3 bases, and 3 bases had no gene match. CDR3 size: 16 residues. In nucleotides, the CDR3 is TGTGCCAGCTCACCCCAACTAGCGGGGGGCACAGATACGCAGTATTTT. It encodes CASSPQLAGGTDTQYF.

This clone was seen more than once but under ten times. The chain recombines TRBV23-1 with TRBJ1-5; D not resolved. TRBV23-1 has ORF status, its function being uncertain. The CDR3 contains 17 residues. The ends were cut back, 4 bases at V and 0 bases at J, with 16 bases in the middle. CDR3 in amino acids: CASSLTRRVYSNQPQHF. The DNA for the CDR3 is TGCGCCAGCAGTCTAACTAGGAGGGTTTATAGCAATCAGCCCCAGCATTTT.

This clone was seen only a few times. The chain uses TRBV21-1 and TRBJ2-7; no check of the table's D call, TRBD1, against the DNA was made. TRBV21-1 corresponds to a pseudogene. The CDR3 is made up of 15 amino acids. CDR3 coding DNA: TGTGCCAGCAGCAAAGGTCAGGGAAGCTCCTACGAGCAGTACTTC. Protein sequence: CASSKGQGSSYEQYF.

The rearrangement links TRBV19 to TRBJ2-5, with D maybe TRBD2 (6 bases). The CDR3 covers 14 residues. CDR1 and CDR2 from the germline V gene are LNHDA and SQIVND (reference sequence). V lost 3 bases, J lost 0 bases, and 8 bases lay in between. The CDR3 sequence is CASSIWRDQETQYF. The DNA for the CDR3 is TGTGCCAGTAGTATCTGGAGGGACCAAGAGACCCAGTACTTC. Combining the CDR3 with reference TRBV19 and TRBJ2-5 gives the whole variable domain DGGITQSPKYLFRKEGQNVTLSCEQNLNHDAMYWYRQDPGQGLRLIYYSQIVNDFQKGDIAEGYSVSREKKESFPLTVTSAQKNPTAFYLCASSIWRDQETQYFGPGTRLLVL.

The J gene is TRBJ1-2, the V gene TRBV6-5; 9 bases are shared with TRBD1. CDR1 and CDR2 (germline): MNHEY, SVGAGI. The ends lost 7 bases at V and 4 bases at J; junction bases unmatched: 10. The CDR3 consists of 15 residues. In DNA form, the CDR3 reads TGTGCCAGCAACCCGGGGGGACAGGGTGGCTATGGCTACACCTTC. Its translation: CASNPGGQGGYGYTF.

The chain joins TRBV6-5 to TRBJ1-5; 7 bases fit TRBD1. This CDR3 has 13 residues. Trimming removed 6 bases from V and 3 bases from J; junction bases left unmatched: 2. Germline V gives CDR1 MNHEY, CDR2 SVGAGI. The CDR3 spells CASRTGANQPQHF. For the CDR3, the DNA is TGTGCCAGCAGAACAGGGGCCAATCAGCCCCAGCATTTT.

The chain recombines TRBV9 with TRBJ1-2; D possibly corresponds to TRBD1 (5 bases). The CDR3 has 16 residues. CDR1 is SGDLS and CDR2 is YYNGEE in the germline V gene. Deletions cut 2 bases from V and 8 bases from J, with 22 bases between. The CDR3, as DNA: TGTGCCAGCAGCGTGGGTGGGATCAGGGAAGGACCGGGCTACACCTTC. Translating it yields CASSVGGIREGPGYTF. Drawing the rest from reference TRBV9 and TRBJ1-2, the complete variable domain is DSGVTQTPKHLITATGQRVTLRCSPRSGDLSVYWYQQSLDQGLQFLIQYYNGEERAKGNILERFSAQQFPDLHSELNLSSLELGDSALYFCASSVGGIREGPGYTFGSGTRLTVV.

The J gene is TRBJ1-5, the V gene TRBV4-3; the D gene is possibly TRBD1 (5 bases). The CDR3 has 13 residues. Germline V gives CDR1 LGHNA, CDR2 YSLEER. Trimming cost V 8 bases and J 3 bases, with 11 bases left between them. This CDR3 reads CASGARDNQPQHF. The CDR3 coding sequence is TGCGCCAGCGGGGCGCGAGACAATCAGCCCCAGCATTTT.

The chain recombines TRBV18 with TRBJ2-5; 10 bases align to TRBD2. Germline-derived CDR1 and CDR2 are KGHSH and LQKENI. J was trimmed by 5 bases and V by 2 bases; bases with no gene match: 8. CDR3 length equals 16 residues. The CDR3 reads CASSPKTSGYFETQYF. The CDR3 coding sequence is TGTGCCAGCTCACCAAAGACTAGCGGGTATTTTGAGACCCAGTACTTC.